The subject of this entry is one T cell receptor beta chain. This entry comes from a study of blood T cell repertoires in COVID-19. As for the study in general: Specimens from acute and convalescent COVID-19 originated in the United States, Italy and Spain. T cells, B-cell-depleted T cells, or PBMCs provided the cDNA or gDNA that served as material.

This CDR3 spans 18 amino acids. With 0 bases clipped from V and 5 bases from J, the junction kept 12 bases outside the gene matches. Germline V gives CDR1 SGHTA, CDR2 FQGTGA. Authors' processing steps: Reference gene primers were amplified, and this amplification served to estimate nucleated cell counts. The protocol was immunoSEQ multiplex PCR, while the TCRdb copy is restricted to in-frame clones and leaves out a portion. V and J calls and clone size are as listed in that table; D and trimming were resolved from the DNA. The sample carries over 140,000 clones, about three quarters recorded once. The sequence was obtained from a woman in her 50s with active or convalescent COVID-19. This chain connects TRBV7-3 to TRBJ2-3, with 9 bases fitting TRBD2. The material sequenced was peripheral blood. The CDR3 DNA reads as TGTGCCAGCAGCTTAACAGGGACTAGCCCCCGAGCGGAAGATACGCAGTATTTT. It codes for CASSLTGTSPRAEDTQYF.